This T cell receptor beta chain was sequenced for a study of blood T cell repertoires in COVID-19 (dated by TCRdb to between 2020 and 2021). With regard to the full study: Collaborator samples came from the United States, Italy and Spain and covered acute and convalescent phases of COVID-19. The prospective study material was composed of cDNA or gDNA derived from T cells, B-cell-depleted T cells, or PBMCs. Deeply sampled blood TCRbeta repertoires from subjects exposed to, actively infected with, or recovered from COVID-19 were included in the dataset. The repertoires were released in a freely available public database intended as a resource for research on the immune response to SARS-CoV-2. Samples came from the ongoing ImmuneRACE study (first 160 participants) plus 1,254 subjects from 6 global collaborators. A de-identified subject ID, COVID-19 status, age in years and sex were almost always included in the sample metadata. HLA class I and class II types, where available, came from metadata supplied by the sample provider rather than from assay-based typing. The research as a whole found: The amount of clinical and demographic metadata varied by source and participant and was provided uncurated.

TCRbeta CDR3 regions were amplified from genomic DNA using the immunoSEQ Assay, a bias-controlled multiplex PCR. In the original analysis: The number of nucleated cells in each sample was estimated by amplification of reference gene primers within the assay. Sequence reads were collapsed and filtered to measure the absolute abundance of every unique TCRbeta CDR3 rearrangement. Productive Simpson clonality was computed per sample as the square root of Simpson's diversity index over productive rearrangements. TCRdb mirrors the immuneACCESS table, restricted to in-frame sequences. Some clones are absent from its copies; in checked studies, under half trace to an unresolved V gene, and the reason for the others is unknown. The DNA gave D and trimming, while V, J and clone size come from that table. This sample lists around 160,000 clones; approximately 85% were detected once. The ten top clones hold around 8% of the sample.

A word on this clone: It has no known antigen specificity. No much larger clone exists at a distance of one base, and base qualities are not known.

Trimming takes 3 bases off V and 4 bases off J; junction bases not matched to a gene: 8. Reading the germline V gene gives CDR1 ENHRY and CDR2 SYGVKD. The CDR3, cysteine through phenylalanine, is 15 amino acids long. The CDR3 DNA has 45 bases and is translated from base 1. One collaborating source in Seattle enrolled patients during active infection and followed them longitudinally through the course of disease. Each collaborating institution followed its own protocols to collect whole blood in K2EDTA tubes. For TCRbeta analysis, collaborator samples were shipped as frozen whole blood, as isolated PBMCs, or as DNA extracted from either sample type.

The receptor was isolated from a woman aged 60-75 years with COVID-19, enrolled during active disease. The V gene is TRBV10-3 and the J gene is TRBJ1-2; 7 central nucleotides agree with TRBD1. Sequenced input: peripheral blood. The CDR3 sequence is CAISDPDRQTYGYTF. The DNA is TGTGCCATCAGTGACCCGGACAGGCAGACCTATGGCTACACCTTC.